Each of the 20 T cell receptor beta chains below was sequenced from the same sample in a study of control samples from healthy donors and cancer patients. The assay was immunoSEQ multiplex PCR, and TCRdb's table has in-frame clones only and misses some. The data contain some 100,000 clones, over 75% of them seen just once; the ten biggest clones take up over 15%. Sequencing was performed on blood. These receptors came from a woman between 50 and 59 years old in good health.

The chain uses TRBV14 and TRBJ1-5; no clear D gene. The CDR3 loop spans 13 amino acids. V shed 2 bases and J shed 10 bases, with 12 bases lying between them. The germline V gene encodes CDR1 SGHDN and CDR2 FVKESK. The CDR3 nucleotides are TGTGCCAGCAGCCAAACCCCGGCGGGTCCCCAGCATTTT. Translated: CASSQTPAGPQHF.

The rearrangement uses TRBV7-2 and TRBJ2-1; no reliable D call. CDR1 and CDR2 from the germline V gene are SGHTA and FQGNSA. The CDR3 totals 12 residues. The CDR3 region has the DNA TGTGCTACAGCTCCCCTGGGCGGTGAGCAGTTCTTC. Translation gives CATAPLGGEQFF.

The genes are TRBV5-1 and TRBJ2-1; no clear D. The germline CDR1 and CDR2 sequences are SGHRS and YFSETQ. The CDR3 runs 13 residues. V dropped 5 bases and J dropped 5 bases, with 11 bases sitting between them. The CDR3 here is CASSSYANNEQFF. The CDR3 region has the DNA TGCGCCAGCAGTTCGTATGCAAACAATGAGCAGTTCTTC.

The rearrangement joins TRBV30 to TRBJ1-5, with 9 bases that match TRBD1. V was pared by 1 base and J by 7 bases, with 8 bases of the junction left unmatched. The germline V gene has CDR1 GTSNPN and CDR2 SVGIG (reference sequence). CDR3 length: 15 amino acids. Written as DNA, the CDR3 is TGTGCCTGGAGTGCGGGACAGGGAGGGGTCCAGCCCCAGCATTTT. Its protein product is CAWSAGQGGVQPQHF.

The V call is TRBV5-1, the J call TRBJ2-3; TRBD2 agrees at 8 bases. CDR3 length equals 16 residues. Germline-derived CDR1 and CDR2 are SGHRS and YFSETQ. Trimming at V came to 4 bases and at J to 4 bases, leaving 11 bases not matched to a gene. The CDR3 nucleotides read TGCGCCAGCAGCAGACCGGGACTAGGGTTATCAGATACGCAGTATTTT. Protein sequence: CASSRPGLGLSDTQYF.

The gene calls are TRBV30 and TRBJ2-2; 8 positions agree with TRBD2. Unmatched junction bases numbered 7, after V lost 5 bases and J lost 8 bases. Germline CDR1 reads GTSNPN; CDR2 reads SVGIG (reference sequence). The CDR3 is made up of 13 amino acids. The CDR3 DNA reads as TGTGCCTGGGACGGGGGGGTCGGTGGGGAGCTGTTTTTT. Residues: CAWDGGVGGELFF.

The chain links TRBV2 to TRBJ1-5; D not resolved. The ends were cut back, 3 bases at V and 5 bases at J, with 5 bases in the middle. The CDR3 extends over 12 amino acids. Germline V gives CDR1 SNHLY, CDR2 FYNNEI. CDR3 sequence reads: CASSEGYQPQHF. The CDR3 DNA follows: TGTGCCAGCAGTGAGGGGTATCAGCCCCAGCATTTT.

This chain connects TRBV11-2 to TRBJ2-7; the D gene is possibly TRBD1 (5 bases). This CDR3 comprises 16 residues. Trimming removed 4 bases from V and 5 bases from J, with 21 bases in between. Germline CDR1 SGHAT, CDR2 FQNNGV. The CDR3 region has the DNA TGTGCCAGCAGCTCCTCTGCCACAGACAGAAATAACGAGCAGTACGTC. Its protein product is CASSSSATDRNNEQYV.

The rearrangement uses TRBV30 and TRBJ1-1; D is uncertain. This CDR3 region has 15 residues. Trimming took 0 bases from V and 3 from J, leaving 14 bases between them. CDR1 and CDR2 (germline): GTSNPN, SVGIG (reference sequence). The CDR3 nucleotides are TGTGCCTGGAGTGTACGGGTAGCGACCTACACTGAAGCTTTCTTT. As protein: CAWSVRVATYTEAFF. Looking up the rest from reference TRBV30 and TRBJ1-1 gives the full variable domain: SQTIHQWPATLVQPVGSPLSLECTVEGTSNPNLYWYRQAAGRGLQLLFYSVGIGQISSEVPQNLSASRPQDRQFILSSKKLLLSDSGFYLCAWSVRVATYTEAFFGQGTRLTVV.

The V and J genes are TRBV6-2 or TRBV6-3 and TRBJ1-2; perhaps TRBD1 as D (6 bases). CDR1 MNHEY and CDR2 SVGEGT come from the germline V gene. Trimming cost V 5 bases and J 6 bases, with 16 bases left between them. The CDR3 length is 14 residues. The CDR3 coding sequence is TGTGCCAGCAGTGTTTCCGGACAGAACCATGGCTACACCTTC. Protein sequence: CASSVSGQNHGYTF.

The chain uses TRBV5-4 and TRBJ1-1; D might be TRBD1 (6 bases). Trimming left V 4 bases short and J 5 bases short, with 18 bases between. Germline V gene data show CDR1 as SGHNT and CDR2 as YYREEE (reference sequence). The CDR3 sequence is 15 residues long. CDR3 region: CASSPERNRETEAFF. CDR3 in DNA: TGTGCCAGCAGCCCGGAAAGAAACAGGGAGACTGAAGCTTTCTTT.

This clone was seen a single time. The rearrangement joins TRBV30 to TRBJ2-4, with a weak D call TRBD1 (6 bases). The CDR3 loop spans 16 amino acids. V was cut by 4 bases and J by 0 bases, with 16 bases left in between. The germline gives CDR1 GTSNPN, CDR2 SVGIG (reference sequence). DNA for the CDR3: TGTGCCTGGACCAGGGGTGTGGCCTTAGCCAAAAACATTCAGTACTTC. This gives the protein CAWTRGVALAKNIQYF.

V is TRBV14 and J is TRBJ1-1; D perhaps matches TRBD1 (6 bases). CDR3 length: 14 amino acids. The ends were cut back, 2 bases at V and 3 bases at J, with 10 bases in the middle. Per the germline V gene, CDR1 is SGHDN and CDR2 is FVKESK. The CDR3: CASSQYRADTEAFF. CDR3 nucleotide sequence: TGTGCCAGCAGCCAATACAGGGCGGACACTGAAGCTTTCTTT.

The CDR3 DNA sequence: TGTGCCAGCAGCGTAGCCCGAGGACACTCGAACACCGGGGAGCTGTTTTTT. Its translation is CASSVARGHSNTGELFF. This rearrangement joins TRBV9 to TRBJ2-2; a possible D gene is TRBD1 (5 bases). Trimming shortened V by 0 bases and J by 0 bases, and 12 bases separated the two germline ends. Looked up from germline, CDR1 is SGDLS and CDR2 is YYNGEE. The CDR3 is 17 residues long.

The CDR3, as DNA: TGTGCCAGTAGACGGACGGGAAAGAGAGAGCAGTACTTC. The encoded protein is CASRRTGKREQYF. V is TRBV19 and J is TRBJ2-7; the D gene is possibly TRBD2 (5 bases). The germline gives CDR1 LNHDA, CDR2 SQIVND (reference sequence). The CDR3 has 13 amino acids. Trimming removed 6 bases at V and 7 bases at J, with 16 bases between.

The J gene is TRBJ2-2, the V gene TRBV11-1, with TRBD1 matching over 7 bases. V shed 4 bases and J 1 base; nucleotides not matched to a gene: 6. CDR1 and CDR2 from the germline V gene are SGHAT and FQDESV (reference sequence). This CDR3 spans 16 amino acids. The DNA of the CDR3 is TGTGCCAGCAGCTCCTGGACAGGAGGGAACACCGGGGAGCTGTTTTTT. Translated: CASSSWTGGNTGELFF.

The chain combines TRBV11-1 with TRBJ2-1; TRBD1 aligns across 7 bases. J was trimmed by 9 bases and V by 1 base; bases with no gene match: 9. The germline CDR1 and CDR2 sequences are SGHAT and FQDESV (reference sequence). The CDR3 covers 15 residues. The CDR3 sequence is CASSLGLAGGGEQFF. The CDR3 coding sequence is TGTGCCAGCAGCTTAGGCTTGGCAGGGGGTGGTGAGCAGTTCTTC.

The V call is TRBV24-1, the J call TRBJ2-5; 11 positions agree with TRBD2. The germline V gene encodes CDR1 KGHDR and CDR2 SFDVKD. Trimming took 3 bases from V and 5 from J; bases not matched to a gene: 7. The CDR3 runs to 16 residues. The CDR3 DNA is TGTGCCACCAGTGATAAACGACTAGCGGGAAAGGAGACCCAGTACTTC. Translation: CATSDKRLAGKETQYF.

The chain combines TRBV6-5 with TRBJ2-4; perhaps TRBD2 as D (5 bases). V was pared by 2 bases and J by 3 bases, with 14 bases between. Germline V CDR1 and CDR2: MNHEY, SVGAGI. CDR3 size: 16 residues. The CDR3 is CASSYGRRADKNIQYF. For the CDR3, the DNA is TGTGCCAGCAGTTACGGGAGACGGGCGGACAAAAACATTCAGTACTTC.

The rearrangement joins TRBV6-5 to TRBJ1-3; D not resolved. V shed 2 bases and J shed 0 bases, with 8 bases lying between them. Germline V gives CDR1 MNHEY, CDR2 SVGAGI. This CDR3 region has 15 residues. CDR3: CASSYRRDSGNTIYF. The CDR3 DNA reads TGTGCCAGCAGTTACAGGAGGGACTCTGGAAACACCATATATTTT.